The rows below give T cell receptor beta chains drawn from one sample of a study of T cell responses to AZD1222 COVID-19 vaccine. The assay was immunoSEQ multiplex PCR, and TCRdb's table has in-frame clones only and misses some. This table holds about 60,000 clones, over 65% found once. Sample: peripheral blood, taken 28 days after the second AZD1222 dose. The receptors stem from an adult who received the AZD1222 COVID-19 vaccine. Both conserved end residues are trimmed from each CDR3. The order of the fields is V gene, CDR3 protein.

TRBV12-3/TRBV12-4,ASRDAENGYT
TRBV3-1/TRBV3-2,ASSPQGTGYEQY
TRBV24-1,ATSSGAYNEQF
TRBV7-6,ASSPFTPLILAGVVDEQF
TRBV6-1,ASSTRRSYEQY
TRBV7-3,ASSLTGGYYNEQY
TRBV3-1/TRBV3-2,ASSQGPDNYGYT
TRBV3-1/TRBV3-2,ASSHRGGNTEAF
TRBV19,ASSIKDGSYNEQF
TRBV7-9,ASSLVGQYGYT
TRBV24-1,ATSDGGGQGAYEQY
TRBV29-1,SVDRVGGETQY
TRBV11-3,ASSHGGSGYT
TRBV9,ASSARGSQETQY
TRBV3-1/TRBV3-2,ASSSEGKTQY
TRBV6-1,ASSEVWRTSGGPTDTQY
TRBV15,ATSRGDSGNTEAF
TRBV9,ASSRAGGLYNEQF
TRBV5-1,ASSPYSLENTGELF
TRBV6-5,ASSYSLNGDTEAF
TRBV5-5,ASSRSGGVLGDEQF
TRBV6-5,ASTGQVYGYT
TRBV5-4,ASSLRQGGTGELF
TRBV6-2/TRBV6-3,ASSYEGFDTEAF
TRBV3-1/TRBV3-2,ASSNSIGTGGGYGYT
TRBV7-9,ASSLQAPGGAQY
TRBV2,ASGGLAGMDTQY
TRBV5-1,ASSPGWNSPLH
TRBV7-9,ASSLANGDTGELF
TRBV6-6,ASSYWNKHAGNTIY
TRBV14,ASSKGGLVTEAF
TRBV19,ASSITGIGGELF
TRBV5-1,ASSLTPGPDVSPYGYT
TRBV11-3,ASSLGTVSGEQF
TRBV11-2,ASSLPRGGQWDKNIQY
TRBV19,ASSNRPGANYGYT
TRBV6-1,ASSDPGGGNTIY
TRBV6-5,ALRTAGVSPLH
TRBV4-3,ASSQDLTSGGSTGELF
TRBV5-4,ASSLASGYTDTQY
TRBV6-2/TRBV6-3,ASSLTATFGSYNEQF
TRBV5-1,ASRQGLAGPGELF
TRBV5-1,ASSLAIQGLNTEAF
TRBV28,ASRQGLTYGYT
TRBV10-3,AISESTGPNEKLF
TRBV6-5,ASSYGQDGSPLH
TRBV7-3,ASSPRTMGPYEQY
TRBV18,ASSPQPINQQGLETQY
TRBV19,ASSIRGGSVGANVLT